Presented here are 32 T cell receptor beta chains from one specimen sequenced in a study of early T cells in non-severe SARS-CoV-2 infection. TCRdb analysed the 5' RACE reads with MiXCR anew, one entry per CDR3 protein. The sample has some 96,000 distinct CDR3 sequences; 14% to 15% are singletons. Material: whole blood. Every receptor here comes from an adult who was a healthcare worker with PCR-confirmed SARS-CoV-2 infection or an uninfected control (not recorded which).

This clonotype was counted between two and nine times. This chain uses TRBV4-1 with TRBJ2-7, with 9 bases matching TRBD1. The V segment lost 0 bases and the J segment 5 bases; nucleotides outside the gene matches: 8. This CDR3 contains 16 residues. Germline CDR1 reads MGHRA; CDR2 reads YSYEKL. CDR3 region: CASSQEPGQGGHEQYF. The DNA of the CDR3 is TGCGCCAGCAGCCAAGAGCCGGGACAGGGAGGCCACGAGCAGTACTTC.

This clonotype has only a few counts. This chain uses TRBV5-1 with TRBJ2-7; 8 nucleotides agree with TRBD1. This CDR3 spans 13 amino acids. The J segment lost 6 bases and the V segment lost 7 bases, leaving 9 bases of the junction unmatched. Per the germline V gene, CDR1 is SGHRS and CDR2 is YFSETQ. The CDR3, as DNA: TGCGCCAGCGCCCCCGGACAGGGTTCCGAGCAGTACTTC. The encoded protein is CASAPGQGSEQYF. The full variable domain, completed using reference TRBV5-1 and TRBJ2-7, is KAGVTQTPRYLIKTRGQQVTLSCSPISGHRSVSWYQQTPGQGLQFLFEYFSETQRNKGNFPGRFSGRQFSNSRSEMNVSTLELGDSALYLCASAPGQGSEQYFGPGTRLTVT.

The V call is TRBV12-3 or TRBV12-4, the J call TRBJ2-3; TRBD2 is a possible D gene (5 bases). The germline V and J ends were trimmed by 6 bases and 11 bases, with 15 bases remaining between them. The CDR3 has 12 residues. CDR3 DNA sequence: TGTGCCAGCAGGGAGGAGTACCCTCGGCAGTATTTT. Amino acid sequence: CASREEYPRQYF.

This clonotype was seen many times. V and J are TRBV28 and TRBJ2-5; D is perhaps TRBD1 (5 bases). The CDR3 runs to 14 residues. Germline assignment: CDR1 MDHEN and CDR2 SYDVKM. The V end lost 6 bases, the J end lost 4 bases, and 15 bases lay between the germline ends. CDR3 loop: CASRQVLARETQYF. The CDR3 DNA is TGTGCCAGCAGACAGGTCCTGGCACGAGAGACCCAGTACTTC.

This rearrangement joins TRBV29-1 to TRBJ2-7; weak D call: TRBD2 (5 bases). CDR3 length: 14 residues. Trimming removed 5 bases from V and 1 base from J, with 15 bases in between. Germline V gives CDR1 SQVTM, CDR2 ANQGSEA. The CDR3 nucleotides are TGCAGCGTTTCCGAGGGAACTCGATCCTACGAGCAGTACTTC. It codes for CSVSEGTRSYEQYF.

This clonotype showed up many times. The chain couples TRBV5-5 to TRBJ1-5; no definite D call. The CDR3 totals 14 residues. Germline-derived CDR1 and CDR2 are SGHKS and YYEKEE (reference sequence). The germline V and J ends were trimmed by 0 bases and 6 bases, with 10 bases remaining between them. CDR3 in amino acids: CASSLVPGGQPQHF. The DNA for the CDR3 is TGTGCCAGCAGCTTGGTTCCGGGCGGTCAGCCCCAGCATTTT.

This clonotype has only a few counts. The chain employs TRBV19 and TRBJ1-5; D may be TRBD1 (5 bases). V dropped 7 bases and J dropped 0 bases, with 10 bases sitting between them. The germline V gene has CDR1 LNHDA and CDR2 SQIVND (reference sequence). This CDR3 comprises 14 residues. The CDR3 reads CASTGTYSNQPQHF. The CDR3 DNA reads TGTGCCAGTACGGGGACCTATAGCAATCAGCCCCAGCATTTT.

This chain uses TRBV28 with TRBJ2-1; 8 bases are a match to TRBD2. This CDR3 has 13 residues. Germline V gene lookup returns CDR1 MDHEN and CDR2 SYDVKM. After removal of 5 bases from V and 7 bases from J, the junction contained 4 bases not matched to a gene. CDR3 protein: CASSGGLVNEQFF. The CDR3 DNA follows: TGTGCCAGCAGTGGGGGACTAGTGAATGAGCAGTTCTTC.

This clonotype was seen a handful of times. The chain recombines TRBV19 with TRBJ2-2; 9 bases are a match to TRBD2. The V segment lost 3 bases and the J segment 4 bases; nucleotides outside the gene matches: 6. Germline lookup yields CDR1 LNHDA and CDR2 SQIVND (reference sequence). The length of the CDR3 is 16 residues. The CDR3 sequence is CASSIGPSGATGELFF. The CDR3 DNA reads as TGTGCCAGTAGTATTGGGCCTAGCGGGGCCACCGGGGAGCTGTTTTTT.

This chain connects TRBV4-3 to TRBJ2-7; TRBD1 is a possible D gene (5 bases). Trimming pared 4 bases from V and 0 bases from J, leaving 13 bases between. This CDR3 comprises 15 residues. The germline V gene has CDR1 LGHNA and CDR2 YSLEER. Here the CDR3 reads CASSRGDRSSYEQYF. The CDR3 DNA reads as TGCGCCAGCAGCCGAGGTGACAGAAGCTCCTACGAGCAGTACTTC.

There are many counts of this clonotype. This chain connects TRBV6-5 to TRBJ2-5; unclear D gene. Germline lookup yields CDR1 MNHEY and CDR2 SVGAGI. V was pared by 6 bases and J by 0 bases, with 2 bases between. The CDR3 has 11 amino acids. CDR3 sequence reads: CASRDQETQYF. The CDR3 bases are TGTGCCAGCAGAGACCAAGAGACCCAGTACTTC.

This clonotype was counted between two and nine times. J is TRBJ1-2 and V is TRBV4-1, with a possible D match to TRBD1 (5 bases). The germline V gene has CDR1 MGHRA and CDR2 YSYEKL. V lost 1 base and J 0 bases, leaving 12 bases between the germline ends. The CDR3 contains 16 residues. In DNA, the CDR3 is TGCGCCAGCAGCCAAGGCCGACAGACCACTAACTATGGCTACACCTTC. This gives the protein CASSQGRQTTNYGYTF.

This clonotype was observed a few times. The rearrangement links TRBV11-2 to TRBJ2-2, with 9 nucleotides matching TRBD2. The germline gives CDR1 SGHAT, CDR2 FQNNGV. After removal of 6 bases from V and 6 bases from J, the junction contained 8 bases not matched to a gene. CDR3 length: 15 amino acids. Here the CDR3 reads CASRSPGLASGELFF. DNA of the CDR3: TGTGCCAGCAGATCACCGGGACTAGCATCCGGGGAGCTGTTTTTT.

This clonotype has only a few counts. The gene calls are TRBV27 and TRBJ2-1, with 9 bases matching TRBD1. The germline CDR1 and CDR2 sequences are MNHEY and SMNVEV (reference sequence). The ends lost 3 bases at V and 7 bases at J; junction bases unmatched: 7. This CDR3 is 15 amino acids long. The CDR3 sequence is CASSFPGTGKNEQFF. Written as DNA, the CDR3 is TGTGCCAGCAGTTTCCCCGGGACAGGGAAGAATGAGCAGTTCTTC.

This clonotype was seen only a few times. This rearrangement joins TRBV7-2 to TRBJ2-7; the match to TRBD2 covers 8 bases. The CDR3 is 16 amino acids. The junction had 8 bases not matched to a gene; V was cut back by 2 bases and J by 2 bases. Germline assignment: CDR1 SGHTA and CDR2 FQGNSA. Here the CDR3 DNA reads TGTGCCAGCAGCTTATCGGCGGGGGGCGAAACCTACGAGCAGTACTTC. It codes for CASSLSAGGETYEQYF.

The J gene is TRBJ2-7, the V gene TRBV20-1; the D call may be TRBD1 or TRBD2 (6 bases each). Germline V gives CDR1 DFQATT, CDR2 SNEGSKA (reference sequence). This CDR3 is 14 amino acids long. With 0 bases removed from V and 0 bases from J, the gap between germline ends came to 9 bases. CDR3 sequence (DNA): TGCAGTGCTAGAGATAAGGGGGGCTCCTACGAGCAGTACTTC. Amino acids: CSARDKGGSYEQYF.

This clonotype has only a few counts. The chain joins TRBV20-1 to TRBJ2-3, with D uncertain. This CDR3 comprises 14 residues. CDR1 and CDR2 (germline): DFQATT, SNEGSKA (reference sequence). With 6 bases removed from V and 2 bases from J, the gap between germline ends came to 15 bases. The CDR3 DNA reads as TGCAGTGCCCACCTGTATGGCTTCACAGATACGCAGTATTTT. This encodes CSAHLYGFTDTQYF.

The V and J genes are TRBV20-1 and TRBJ2-2; the D gene is possibly TRBD1 (6 bases). The ends were cut back, 0 bases at V and 7 bases at J, with 6 bases in the middle. Germline V gene lookup returns CDR1 DFQATT and CDR2 SNEGSKA (reference sequence). CDR3 length equals 12 residues. CDR3 sequence reads: CSARDRGGELFF. CDR3 bases: TGCAGTGCTAGAGACAGGGGCGGGGAGCTGTTTTTT.

The gene calls are TRBV10-2 and TRBJ2-3; TRBD2 matches at 11 bases. The junction had 8 bases not matched to a gene; V was cut back by 2 bases and J by 4 bases. The germline CDR1 and CDR2 sequences are WSHSY and SAAADI. The CDR3 is 17 amino acids. The CDR3 nucleotides read TGCGCCAGCAGTGAGAATTTGCTAGCGGGAGGCGCAGATACGCAGTATTTT. The encoded protein is CASSENLLAGGADTQYF.

This clonotype was seen a few times. The CDR3 nucleotides read TGTGCCAGCCACCCGGACAGCCGCGCCGGGGAGCTGTTTTTT. It codes for CASHPDSRAGELFF. The V call is TRBV12-3 or TRBV12-4, the J call TRBJ2-2; D possibly corresponds to TRBD1 (6 bases). The CDR3 length is 14 residues. Trimming cost V 8 bases and J 6 bases, with 16 bases left between them.

This chain joins TRBV12-3 or TRBV12-4 and TRBJ1-5, with D unresolved. V lost 3 bases and J 6 bases, leaving 6 bases between the germline ends. The CDR3 extends over 12 amino acids. The CDR3: CASSFNLQPQHF. In DNA form, the CDR3 reads TGTGCCAGCAGTTTCAACCTTCAGCCCCAGCATTTT.

The chain recombines TRBV28 with TRBJ2-7; 10 bases map to TRBD1. V shed 7 bases, J shed 1 base, and the junction held 7 bases outside the gene matches. The CDR3 contains 15 residues. In germline, CDR1 is MDHEN, CDR2 SYDVKM. The CDR3 DNA sequence: TGTGCCAGCAACATGGGACAGGGGACGTCCTACGAGCAGTACTTC. Translation gives CASNMGQGTSYEQYF.

This clonotype was recorded a few times. This sequence joins TRBV11-2 and TRBJ2-1; 14 positions match TRBD2. J lost 0 bases, V lost 5 bases, and 12 bases had no gene match. Germline V lookup: CDR1 SGHAT, CDR2 FQNNGV. This CDR3 contains 20 residues. Here the CDR3 reads CASSTRRTSGRIGSYNEQFF. The CDR3 nucleotides read TGTGCCAGCAGCACCCGGAGGACTAGCGGGAGGATCGGCTCCTACAATGAGCAGTTCTTC.

J is TRBJ2-5 and V is TRBV11-2; 7 bases match TRBD2. Looked up from germline, CDR1 is SGHAT and CDR2 is FQNNGV. The trim removed 6 bases at V and 7 bases at J, leaving 8 bases unmatched. This CDR3 is 13 amino acids long. The DNA for the CDR3 is TGTGCCAGCAGAGAGCGGGATCTTGGGACCCAGTACTTC. Translation: CASRERDLGTQYF.

The sample holds one count of this clonotype. This may be a read error: a much more frequent sequence differs by one nucleotide. This sequence joins TRBV20-1 and TRBJ1-1; D is undetermined. The CDR3 length is 14 residues. The germline CDR1 and CDR2 sequences are DFQATT and SNEGSKA (reference sequence). Trimming took off 0 bases at V and 9 bases at J, with 17 bases between the two ends. As DNA, the CDR3 is TGCAGTGCTAGAGATCGGCAGAAAAATAATAAAGCTTTCTTT. It encodes CSARDRQKNNKAFF.

This clonotype was seen at least ten times. The CDR3: CASSLDLAGNTIYF. CDR3 DNA: TGCGCCAGCAGCTTGGACCTGGCGGGAAACACCATATATTTT. The gene calls are TRBV5-1 and TRBJ1-3; no firm D call. Per the germline V gene, CDR1 is SGHRS and CDR2 is YFSETQ. The V end was cut by 0 bases, the J end by 4 bases, with 8 bases between. The CDR3 length is 14 residues.

This clonotype showed up just a few times. The J gene is TRBJ2-6, the V gene TRBV5-6, with D possibly being TRBD1 (6 bases). The CDR3 is 17 amino acids. Trimming took off 3 bases at V and 0 bases at J, with 13 bases between the two ends. The germline CDR1 and CDR2 sequences are SGHDT and YYEEEE. The CDR3 nucleotides are TGTGCCAGCAGCTATCCCTCCAGGGGCTCTGGGGCCAACGTCCTGACTTTC. Translation gives CASSYPSRGSGANVLTF.

This chain links TRBV19 with TRBJ2-1; 7 nucleotides line up with TRBD1. The J segment lost 7 bases and the V segment lost 4 bases, leaving 10 bases of the junction unmatched. The CDR3 runs 15 residues. Germline V gene lookup returns CDR1 LNHDA and CDR2 SQIVND (reference sequence). The CDR3 sequence is CASSTTGSDRNEQFF. The CDR3 DNA sequence: TGTGCCAGTAGTACGACAGGGTCGGATAGGAATGAGCAGTTCTTC. The whole variable domain, filled in from reference TRBV19 and TRBJ2-1, reads DGGITQSPKYLFRKEGQNVTLSCEQNLNHDAMYWYRQDPGQGLRLIYYSQIVNDFQKGDIAEGYSVSREKKESFPLTVTSAQKNPTAFYLCASSTTGSDRNEQFFGPGTRLTVL.

This clonotype was found a few times. The chain recombines TRBV11-2 with TRBJ2-2; D not certain. Looked up from germline, CDR1 is SGHAT and CDR2 is FQNNGV. This CDR3 is 14 amino acids long. V was cut by 2 bases and J by 2 bases, with 6 bases left in between. CDR3 DNA: TGTGCCAGCAGCTTAAAACGTAACACCGGGGAGCTGTTTTTT. Residues: CASSLKRNTGELFF. The full variable domain, completed using reference TRBV11-2 and TRBJ2-2, is EAGVAQSPRYKIIEKRQSVAFWCNPISGHATLYWYQQILGQGPKLLIQFQNNGVVDDSQLPKDRFSAERLKGVDSTLKIQPAKLEDSAVYLCASSLKRNTGELFFGEGSRLTVL.

Ten or more counts support this clonotype. This CDR3 reads CASSLIAGAFNEQFF. In DNA, the CDR3 is TGTGCCAGCAGCTTAATAGCGGGAGCTTTCAATGAGCAGTTCTTC. The chain joins TRBV11-2 to TRBJ2-1; 9 positions agree with TRBD2. Per germline, CDR1 SGHAT and CDR2 FQNNGV. There are 15 residues in the CDR3. The V gene end was trimmed by 2 bases and the J gene end by 6 bases; junction bases not matched to a gene: 5.

This clonotype was observed a few times. The DNA of the CDR3 is TGTGCCAGCAGTCCCCGGGACCCGAATTGGGATACGCAGTATTTT. This translates into CASSPRDPNWDTQYF. V usage is TRBV11-2 and J usage is TRBJ2-3; D could derive from TRBD1 or TRBD2 (5 bases each). Germline values: CDR1 SGHAT, CDR2 FQNNGV. CDR3 length: 15 amino acids. V was pared by 6 bases and J by 6 bases, with 19 bases between.

The chain recombines TRBV28 with TRBJ2-7, with TRBD2 identical over 7 bases. Unmatched junction bases numbered 10, after V lost 4 bases and J lost 1 base. The CDR3 is 16 residues long. Germline loops: CDR1 MDHEN, CDR2 SYDVKM. The CDR3 region has the DNA TGTGCCAGCAGTTCAATGACTAGCCCCGATTCCTACGAGCAGTACTTC. This encodes CASSSMTSPDSYEQYF.